The 21 T cell receptor beta chains listed next were all sequenced from one sample in a study of T cell responses to AZD1222 COVID-19 vaccine (dated by TCRdb to about 2021). The library was obtained by the immunoSEQ multiplex PCR assay. TCRdb retrieved this table from immuneACCESS and kept in-frame rearrangements only. Not all clones are present; in checked studies, unresolved V genes account for under half, and no reason is known for the remainder. The sample has about 150,000 clones on record, about 87% of them singletons. The ten largest clones take up over 8% of the sample. The intended sense of this specimen's time point label: about 28 days (+/-7) after the second vaccine dose. The sequences come from peripheral blood, collected 28 days after the second AZD1222 dose. The receptor set was obtained from an adult who received the AZD1222 COVID-19 vaccine.

The chain combines TRBV19 with TRBJ2-1; 7 bases are a match to TRBD1. The V and J ends lost 6 bases and 7 bases, in that order; junction bases with no gene match: 9. The germline gives CDR1 LNHDA, CDR2 SQIVND (reference sequence). The CDR3 length is 14 residues. CDR3 in amino acids: CASRRQGTANEQFF. The DNA of the CDR3 is TGTGCCAGTAGGCGACAGGGTACGGCGAATGAGCAGTTCTTC.

Comments on this clone: The junction departs from the called germline gene at one end, perhaps through a read error. The gene calls are TRBV7-2 and TRBJ2-7; 10 bases match TRBD2. The CDR3 is made up of 13 amino acids. The germline CDR1 and CDR2 sequences are SGHTA and FQGNSA. CDR3: CASSRLAGPPRRF. Written as DNA, the CDR3 is TGTGCCAGCAGCCGACTAGCGGGTCCGCCCCGAAGGTTC.

The V and J genes are TRBV29-1 and TRBJ2-1; no reliable D call. The V gene's germline CDR1 is SQVTM and CDR2 ANQGSEA. Between the trimmed V and J ends, which lost 1 base and 0 bases, there was a span of 7 bases. This CDR3 has 14 residues. The DNA of the CDR3 is TGCAGCGTTGAAGCCACAACCTCCTACAATGAGCAGTTCTTC. Encoded protein: CSVEATTSYNEQFF.

The chain couples TRBV18 to TRBJ2-1; perhaps TRBD2 as D (5 bases). V was clipped by 1 base and J by 9 bases, with 16 bases between them. Germline V gene lookup returns CDR1 KGHSH and CDR2 LQKENI. This CDR3 is built from 15 residues. The CDR3 DNA sequence: TGTGCCAGCTCACCACACGACTACCCCGGAACTGAGCAGTTCTTC. It translates to CASSPHDYPGTEQFF.

This clone has more than one count but fewer than ten. The genes are TRBV2 and TRBJ2-7, with D perhaps matching TRBD2 (5 bases). V was cut by 7 bases and J by 6 bases, with 16 bases left in between. Germline-derived CDR1 and CDR2 are SNHLY and FYNNEI. This CDR3 is built from 13 residues. This CDR3 reads CASTRTDFGEQYF. The CDR3 nucleotides read TGTGCCAGCACTCGGACGGACTTTGGCGAGCAGTACTTC.

The chain is built from TRBV2 and TRBJ2-5; weak D call: TRBD2 (5 bases). The CDR3 sequence is 13 residues long. Trimming pared 7 bases from V and 2 bases from J, leaving 11 bases between. Germline lookup yields CDR1 SNHLY and CDR2 FYNNEI. CDR3 sequence (DNA): TGTGCCAGCAAAGACCCGGGACAAGAGACCCAGTACTTC. Amino acid sequence: CASKDPGQETQYF.

This chain uses TRBV5-6 with TRBJ2-1, with a weak D call TRBD1 (5 bases). Trimming took off 3 bases at V and 11 bases at J, with 18 bases between the two ends. The germline V gene has CDR1 SGHDT and CDR2 YYEEEE. The length of the CDR3 is 14 residues. CDR3 loop: CASSSTGRVRKQFF. The DNA for the CDR3 is TGTGCCAGCAGCTCCACCGGCAGGGTGAGGAAGCAGTTCTTC.

The chain recombines TRBV28 with TRBJ2-7, with a tentative D call TRBD1 (5 bases). The CDR3 is 15 residues long. V gave up 7 bases and J gave up 2 bases, with 18 bases separating them. Germline V gene data show CDR1 as MDHEN and CDR2 as SYDVKM. In nucleotides, the CDR3 is TGTGCCAGCACTGGGGCCCTACACGGCGCCTACGAGCAGTACTTC. As protein: CASTGALHGAYEQYF.

The chain recombines TRBV3-1 (or the pseudogene TRBV3-2) with TRBJ1-6; perhaps TRBD1 as D (6 bases). This CDR3 is built from 20 residues. Germline assignment: CDR1 LGHDT and CDR2 YNNKEL (reference sequence). The V gene lost 1 base and the J gene lost 0 bases, with 19 bases spanning the gap. This CDR3 is CASSQGAGRGQSSYNSPLHF. The CDR3 nucleotides are TGTGCCAGCAGCCAAGGGGCTGGACGAGGACAGAGCTCCTATAATTCACCCCTCCACTTT.

Points on this clone: One end of the junction fails to match germline, which may point to a read error. This sequence joins TRBV30 and TRBJ1-1; D uncertain. Germline CDR1 and CDR2: GTSNPN and SVGIG (reference sequence). The CDR3 totals 15 residues. This CDR3 is CAWSVGLGVNTEVFF. DNA for the CDR3: TGTGCCTGGAGTGTAGGTTTAGGCGTGAACACTGAAGTTTTCTTT.

The chain has TRBV2 and TRBJ2-5; maybe TRBD2 (6 bases). The CDR3 is made up of 14 amino acids. The germline CDR1 and CDR2 sequences are SNHLY and FYNNEI. Trimming removed 5 bases from V and 7 bases from J, with 17 bases in between. The CDR3 DNA reads TGTGCCAGCAGTCCCGGGACTCTTCCAGGGACCCAGTACTTC. Translating gives CASSPGTLPGTQYF.

V gene TRBV5-1 combines with J gene TRBJ1-1, with TRBD1 matching 8 bases. CDR1 and CDR2 from the germline V gene are SGHRS and YFSETQ. The V segment lost 3 bases and the J segment 4 bases; nucleotides outside the gene matches: 11. This CDR3 comprises 16 residues. The CDR3 DNA follows: TGCGCCAGCAGCTGGGGCCGGACAGGGAAGGTCACTGAAGCTTTCTTT. Its protein product is CASSWGRTGKVTEAFF.

This chain joins TRBV7-2 and TRBJ2-5, with D hard to call. V lost 5 bases and J lost 3, with 4 bases in between. Germline assignment: CDR1 SGHTA and CDR2 FQGNSA. The CDR3 sequence is 11 residues long. The CDR3 loop is CASSTKETQYF. As DNA, the CDR3 is TGTGCCAGCAGCACCAAAGAGACCCAGTACTTC.

V gene TRBV29-1 combines with J gene TRBJ2-1; 13 positions agree with TRBD2. This CDR3 is built from 13 residues. Per the germline V gene, CDR1 is SQVTM and CDR2 is ANQGSEA. Losses at the gene ends were 7 bases for V and 9 bases for J; bases not matched to a gene: 6. CDR3 nucleotides: TGCAGCGGGGGACTAGCGGGATGGGGTGAGCAGTTCTTC. Translation: CSGGLAGWGEQFF.

The CDR3 is CATWEGRGPQHF. The CDR3 bases are TGTGCCACCTGGGAGGGAAGAGGCCCCCAGCATTTT. The chain recombines TRBV15 with TRBJ1-5; D gene uncertain. This CDR3 has 12 residues. The germline V gene encodes CDR1 LNHNV and CDR2 YYDKDF (reference sequence). The ends were cut back, 8 bases at V and 10 bases at J, with 15 bases in the middle. Supplemented by reference TRBV15 and TRBJ1-5, the full variable domain reads DAMVIQNPRYQVTQFGKPVTLSCSQTLNHNVMYWYQQKSSQAPKLLFHYYDKDFNNEADTPDNFQSRRPNTSFCFLDIRSPGLGDTAMYLCATWEGRGPQHFGDGTRLSIL.

J is TRBJ2-7 and V is TRBV21-1; TRBD2, the table's D call, was not compared with the DNA. TRBV21-1 counts as a pseudogene. The CDR3 runs 19 residues. The CDR3 sequence: CASSNSGGPLGHRDYEQYF. In nucleotides, the CDR3 is TGTGCCAGCAGCAACTCCGGGGGGCCCCTGGGACATAGGGATTACGAGCAGTACTTC.

This clone was counted once. The V and J genes are TRBV29-1 and TRBJ2-3, with 8 bases matching TRBD2. The germline V gene has CDR1 SQVTM and CDR2 ANQGSEA. The CDR3 contains 14 residues. Germline trimming cut 7 bases from V and 3 bases from J; bases unmatched to any gene: 9. The CDR3 is CSGAGGPGTDTQYF. DNA for the CDR3: TGCAGCGGGGCGGGGGGCCCTGGGACAGATACGCAGTATTTT.

The chain links TRBV29-1 to TRBJ2-7; TRBD1 aligns across 8 bases. Germline CDR1 SQVTM, CDR2 ANQGSEA. The CDR3 is made up of 12 amino acids. V was clipped by 4 bases and J by 5 bases; unmatched bases: 4. The CDR3 is CSVGQGAHEQYF. For the CDR3, the DNA is TGCAGCGTTGGCCAGGGGGCCCACGAGCAGTACTTC.

The V call is TRBV28, the J call TRBJ2-1; a possible D gene is TRBD2 (7 bases). This CDR3 comprises 18 residues. Germline assignment: CDR1 MDHEN and CDR2 SYDVKM. V shed 1 base and J shed 5 bases, with 21 bases lying between them. The CDR3 DNA reads as TGTGCCAGCAGTTTATTAAGGGGGTCGGGACTATCAAACAATGAGCAGTTCTTC. It codes for CASSLLRGSGLSNNEQFF.

The chain is built from TRBV7-2 and TRBJ2-3, with D possibly TRBD1 on 6 matching bases. The CDR3 has 16 amino acids. CDR1 SGHTA and CDR2 FQGNSA come from the germline V gene. V was shortened by 1 base and J by 2 bases, with 13 bases between the two germline ends. CDR3 residues: CASSLGLHRATDTQYF. Written as DNA, the CDR3 is TGTGCCAGCAGCTTAGGGTTACACAGGGCCACAGATACGCAGTATTTT.

The chain is built from TRBV7-9 and TRBJ2-2; TRBD1 aligns across 7 bases. CDR1 is SEHNR and CDR2 is FQNEAQ in the germline V gene (reference sequence). This CDR3 region has 15 residues. V shed 6 bases, J shed 1 base, and the junction held 5 bases outside the gene matches. The CDR3, as DNA: TGTGCCAGCAGACCACAGGGGCGGAACACCGGGGAGCTGTTTTTT. This sequence encodes CASRPQGRNTGELFF.